This paragraph reports one TCR beta chain. This clone was found once. Which antigen it targets is not known. No base quality information exists; no much larger clone differs at one position. To prepare the library, the immunoSEQ multiplex PCR assay was applied. In TCRdb, the immuneACCESS table is reduced to in-frame sequences with V and J assigned. These tables do not hold every clone; where another copy was compared, an unresolved V gene accounts for under half, and the others remain unexplained. This sample holds approximately 97,000 clones; about 90% were observed only once. The ten largest make up roughly an eighth of the sample. The record originates from a study of control samples from healthy donors and cancer patients (TCRdb year 2020). The CDR3 runs 14 amino acids, cysteine and phenylalanine included. Kept here is only the CDR3 DNA, which spans 42 bases and is read in frame from base 1. V is clipped by 5 bases and J by 2 bases, and the sequence between their germline boundaries is 13 bases long. CDR1 KGHSH and CDR2 LQKENI are derived from the germline V gene.

The rearrangement combines TRBV18 with TRBJ2-7, with TRBD1 as a weak D call on 5 bases. The material sequenced was blood. The origin of this receptor is a man between 25 and 39 years old in good health. The CDR3 sequence is CASSTYQGTYEQYF. In nucleotide form, the sequence is TGTGCCAGCTCAACATATCAGGGTACCTACGAGCAGTACTTC.